This entry lists 10 T cell receptor beta chains sequenced from one sample in a study of CD4 and CD8 cells across lung adenocarcinoma regions. MiXCR, applied by TCRdb to the PCR reads, yields one record per CDR3 protein. The sample lists 9,000 to 13,000 distinct CDR3 sequences, 53% occurring once. The material sequenced was CD4+ T cells from the center of a lung tumor. The source is a male donor with lung adenocarcinoma. The CD4 and CD8 labels of this study may be unreliable.

The rearrangement joins TRBV6-4 to TRBJ2-3, with no clear D. TRBJ2-7 explains the end of the DNA better; the J call may be wrong. Germline CDR1 reads MRHNA; CDR2 reads SNTAGT. CDR3 length: 13 amino acids. The CDR3 region is CARGEFPKNAQYF. CDR3 coding DNA: TGTGCCAGGGGTGAGTTCCCGAAAAACGCGCAGTACTTC.

The chain combines TRBV27 with TRBJ1-6; no clear D gene. Trimming pared 8 bases from V and 7 bases from J, leaving 9 bases between. Germline CDR1 and CDR2: MNHEY and SMNVEV (reference sequence). The CDR3 runs 12 residues. The CDR3: CASARVNSPLHF. CDR3 coding DNA: TGTGCCAGCGCGAGGGTCAATTCACCCCTCCACTTT.

The genes are TRBV7-3 and TRBJ2-3; 8 nucleotides align to TRBD2. The better agreement between TRBJ2-7 and the DNA end casts doubt on the J call. Per germline, CDR1 SGHTA and CDR2 FQGTGA. CDR3 length: 14 amino acids. CDR3 sequence reads: CAGSGGRDQGTQYF. The CDR3 DNA reads as TGTGCGGGCAGCGGGGGCCGGGACCAAGGTACGCAGTACTTC.

This sequence joins TRBV30 and TRBJ1-1; D is unresolved. CDR3 length: 12 residues. V was trimmed by 0 bases and J by 5 bases, leaving 7 bases between them. Germline assignment: CDR1 GTSNPN and CDR2 SVGIG (reference sequence). The CDR3: CAWSVRQTEAFF. CDR3 nucleotide sequence: TGTGCCTGGAGTGTTCGGCAGACTGAAGCTTTCTTT.

This chain joins TRBV25-1 and TRBJ1-4, with TRBD1 matching over 8 bases. The CDR3 loop spans 14 amino acids. Germline values: CDR1 MGHDK, CDR2 SYGVNS. V was pared by 8 bases and J by 8 bases, with 10 bases of the junction left unmatched. CDR3 nucleotides: TGTGCCAGCGCCGACAGGGGATTCGAAGAAAAACTGTTTTTT. As protein: CASADRGFEEKLFF.

This clonotype has ten or more counts. The chain joins TRBV7-2 to TRBJ1-2; TRBD1 aligns across 9 bases. Germline V CDR1 and CDR2: SGHTA, FQGNSA. V lost 1 base and J lost 7; bases outside the gene matches: 4. This CDR3 has 14 residues. For the CDR3, the DNA is TGTGCCAGCAGCTTAGAATTGACAGGGGGTGGCTACACCTTC. The encoded protein is CASSLELTGGGYTF.

This clonotype was counted a few times. Compared with germline, one end of the junction differs, possibly owing to a read error. The chain recombines TRBV6-1 with TRBJ2-3; 10 bases line up with TRBD2. The CDR3 is 14 residues long. Germline V gene sequence: CDR1 MNHNS, CDR2 SASEGT. CDR3 bases: TGTGCCGGCAGTGGTACTAGCGGGGCAGATACGCAGTATTTC. It yields the protein CAGSGTSGADTQYF.

In regard to this clonotype: The junction differs from germline at one of its ends, possibly a read error. The V call is TRBV6-4, the J call TRBJ2-1, with 10 bases that match TRBD2. CDR3 length equals 16 residues. Per germline, CDR1 MRHNA and CDR2 SNTAGT. The DNA for the CDR3 is TGTACCAGCAGTGACTCGAGCGGGGGGGCCTACAATGAGCAGTTCTTC. This codes for CTSSDSSGGAYNEQFF.

A note on this clonotype: One junction end does not reproduce the germline sequence, and a read error may be involved. The chain joins TRBV5-1 to TRBJ2-5; possibly TRBD2 for D (5 bases). The CDR3 length is 15 residues. Looked up from germline, CDR1 is SGHRS and CDR2 is YFSETQ. CDR3 in DNA: TGCGCCAGCAGCCCCGCGAGATCTAGCACAGAGACGCAGTACTTT. Translating it yields CASSPARSSTETQYF.

This clonotype showed up just a few times. The V call is TRBV6-5, the J call TRBJ1-2; TRBD1 might be the D (6 bases). V lost 4 bases and J 3 bases, leaving 15 bases between the germline ends. The CDR3 consists of 15 residues. The germline gives CDR1 MNHEY, CDR2 SVGAGI. The CDR3 region is CASSFRGGRDYGYTF. Written as DNA, the CDR3 is TGTGCCAGCAGTTTCCGGGGGGGGCGCGACTATGGCTACACCTTC.